This TCR beta chain was obtained from a study of CD8+CD57+ T cells in acquired aplastic anemia (dated by TCRdb to between 2017 and 2018). In the study overall: DNA extracted from sorted CD4+ and CD8+ cells had a mean of around 3 ug, with a range of about 0.19 to 30 ug. CD8+CD57+ expansion was defined as a frequency above the mean frequency observed in healthy subjects. Paper-wide results and their limitations: CD8+ Simpson's diversity did not differ significantly between patients and healthy controls (P=0.060). Some 31 CD8+ CDR3 sequences were shared between patients and controls but appeared highly expressed in patients and within their immunodominant clones.

Worth noting for this clonotype: The target of this receptor is not known. Within one base of it there is no much larger clone, and no base qualities were kept.

The patients picked for sequencing were ones in whom flow cytometry had shown an expansion of CD8+CD57+ cells. All patients had severe acquired aplastic anemia diagnosed by International Study of Aplastic Anemia and Agranulocytosis and Camitta criteria. Patients had received no therapy at the time of blood sampling. In the study, sorted CD4+ and CD8+ blood T cells from patients with severe aplastic anemia and from healthy subjects underwent deep sequencing of TCR repertoires. In the USA, patient enrollment took place under clinicaltrials.gov protocols 00001620, 01623167, 00001397, 00071045, 00081523 and 00961064. Ficoll-Paque density gradient centrifugation was used to isolate peripheral blood mononuclear cells. Before DNA extraction, CD4+ and CD8+ T cells were sorted by FACS or by magnetic beads. TCR beta VDJ combination and CDR3 sequence profiling used genomic DNA as the template. TCR repertoire sequencing was run on an Illumina HiSeq 2000. In the original analysis: Repertoire assessment relied on Simpson's diversity index, CDR3 size and DJ length profiles, and TRBV/TRBJ rearrangement plots. Whichever DNA sequence was most abundant in the deep sequencing data was defined as the immunodominant clone. CDR3 amino acid sequences were checked for sharing across subjects and were also compared against the VDJdb database and published repertoires. TCRdb trimmed public reads at Q25 via fastp, called clones via MiXCR and kept in-frame beta chains. Rows merge per CDR3 protein into single entries with the most common DNA and genes. The V and J calls shown here were made by TCRdb, not taken from the authors' results. In all, the sample holds 90,000 to 150,000 distinct CDR3 sequences, and 45% to 60% of those were seen once. 25% to 35% of the sample is in the top ten clones.

Between the V and J ends, shortened by 4 bases and 3 bases respectively, the junction contains 12 bases. CDR1 is given as KGHDR and CDR2 as SFDVKD, both from the germline V gene. Including the terminal cysteine and phenylalanine, the CDR3 comprises 15 residues. Only the CDR3 part of the read is kept: 45 bases, read in frame from the first base. The rearranged chain carries TRBV24-1 and TRBJ1-5; the D gene is perhaps TRBD1, on 5 matching bases. The origin of this receptor is a human donor with aplastic anemia. Sequenced sample: sorted CD4+, CD8+, or CD8+CD57+ T cells (not recorded which) from PBMCs. The DNA is as follows: TGTGCCACCAGTGACAGGGAGTATGACAATCAGCCCCAGCATTTT. The translation is CATSDREYDNQPQHF.